This T cell receptor beta chain appears in the sequencing data of a study of cytotoxic CD8 clonotypes in ibrutinib-treated CLL (dated by TCRdb to about 2021). Turning to the overall study: The cohort had 11 to 12 relapsed/refractory and 15 treatment-naive patients; 17 were IGHV unmutated. Responses were partial in 25 or so patients and complete in 2; after median about 5.5 years follow-up, around 15 stayed in remission and 12 progressed. Samples at response were collected after a median of about twelve months of treatment, with a range of roughly 6 to 40 months. An average of around 260,000 productive templates and 80,000 to 95,000 productive rearrangements was obtained per sample. Longitudinal samples were available for about 30% of the 86 trial participants. Cryopreserved peripheral blood mononuclear cells were collected at three points: before therapy, at response, and at either sustained remission or disease progression. Every sample from remission and from progressive disease was obtained while the patients were still on ibrutinib. What the study reported, not specific to this receptor: At baseline, clonality was higher than in age-matched healthy donors and showed a strong correlation with circulating CD8+ T-cell counts. Sustained-remission and progressing patients did not have matched sampling times, and lymph node repertoires were not examined. Clonality increased at ibrutinib response, stayed stable in sustained remission, and fell back toward baseline at progression. Public clonotypes were rare and either shrank or stayed stable during treatment, and the rise in clonality at ibrutinib response reflected expansion of private clonotypes.

The goal of deep resolution MiSeq sequencing was a depth between 1 in 1 million and 1 in 200,000 T cells, and coverage averaged 10x per clonotype. TCR beta libraries were generated with the immunoSEQ hsTCRB Kit. The paper's data handling went like this. Data were analyzed with ImmunoSEQ Data Assistant and ImmunoSEQ Analyzer, with V, D and J genes assigned per IMGT definitions. Clonality, which ranges from 0 to 1, was calculated as one minus the normalized Shannon entropy of productive rearrangement frequencies. Only overrepresented clonotypes making up at least 0.05% of each patient's repertoire were included in the public clonotype analysis. About 13 age-matched healthy donor repertoires from immuneACCESS were used as controls for clonality. The table comes from immuneACCESS by way of TCRdb, which keeps in-frame sequences with V and J called. Part of the clones is missing from these tables; in studies checked, under half for an unresolved V gene and the rest for unknown reasons. That table gives V, J and clone size, and the DNA gave D and trimming. The sample table shows more than 110,000 clones, and 70% to 80% are seen once. The ten biggest clones cover 4.5% to 6% of the sample.

This clone was observed a handful of times. The antigen this receptor binds is unknown. No base-level quality is on record; no much larger clone is a single base apart. The time point label, read with the paper, signifies: 24 months on ibrutinib. For TCR beta library preparation, roughly 2 micrograms of genomic DNA were isolated from cryopreserved PBMCs. Longitudinal blood samples from CLL patients on ibrutinib monotherapy underwent high-throughput TCR beta sequencing. Patients were enrolled in a phase 2 open-label single-center ibrutinib monotherapy trial. From cysteine to phenylalanine, the CDR3 is 15 amino acids long. The DNA shown is the 45-base CDR3, in frame from base 1. Trimming takes 3 bases from V and 10 bases from J, and the germline ends sit 16 bases apart. Sequences MNHEY (CDR1) and SMNVEV (CDR2) are obtained from the germline V gene (reference sequence).

This receptor was taken from a human donor with chronic lymphocytic leukemia. Source: PBMCs, taken after 24 months of ibrutinib treatment. The chain is assembled from TRBV27 and TRBJ1-6; matching of 5 bases hints at TRBD1 as the D gene. The CDR3 protein: CASSLGAGIWSPLHF. The nucleotides read TGTGCCAGCAGTTTGGGCGCAGGGATCTGGTCACCCCTCCACTTT.